This passage covers 17 T cell receptor beta chains from one sample sequenced in a study of T cell responses to AZD1222 COVID-19 vaccine. Using immunoSEQ multiplex PCR, the repertoire was profiled, and TCRdb retains in-frame clones only, with some absent. The sample has 150,000 to 200,000 clones; approximately 90% are singletons. Sequenced here: peripheral blood, sampled on day 0 of AZD1222 vaccination. The source of these receptors is an adult in good health.

Remarks on this clone: This same CDR3 is encoded by further DNA sequences in the sample. The chain couples TRBV5-1 to TRBJ1-2, with 7 bases identical to TRBD1. Trimming cost V 3 bases and J 2 bases; bases outside gene matches: 7. Germline lookup yields CDR1 SGHRS and CDR2 YFSETQ. CDR3 length: 15 residues. DNA of the CDR3: TGCGCCAGCAGCTCGGGACAGCCGCTCAACTATGGCTACACCTTC. Its translation: CASSSGQPLNYGYTF.

The gene calls are TRBV9 and TRBJ1-1; TRBD1 matches at 9 bases. After removal of 0 bases from V and 5 bases from J, the junction contained 14 bases not matched to a gene. The V gene's germline CDR1 is SGDLS and CDR2 YYNGEE. The length of the CDR3 is 18 residues. The CDR3 nucleotides are TGTGCCAGCAGCGTAGCGGACAGGGGAGGAGGGCAGCGGACTGAAGCTTTCTTT. Translation gives CASSVADRGGGQRTEAFF.

The chain combines TRBV2 with TRBJ1-2; 7 bases match TRBD1. Germline values: CDR1 SNHLY, CDR2 FYNNEI. This CDR3 spans 13 amino acids. V gave up 6 bases and J gave up 5 bases; unmatched junction bases: 6. The CDR3 region has the DNA TGTGCCAGCAGGGTGGAGGGGGCTTATGGCTACACCTTC. It encodes CASRVEGAYGYTF.

The chain joins TRBV5-6 to TRBJ2-5; D possibly corresponds to TRBD2 (5 bases). Germline V gene lookup returns CDR1 SGHDT and CDR2 YYEEEE. CDR3 size: 14 residues. Trimming removed 4 bases from V and 1 base from J, with 11 bases in between. In nucleotides, the CDR3 is TGTGCCAGCAGCAGAGGGCCGGCCCAAGAGACCCAGTACTTC. Its protein product is CASSRGPAQETQYF.

The V gene is TRBV4-2, the J gene TRBJ2-2; 9 bases are a match to TRBD2. CDR1 is LGHNA and CDR2 is YNFKEQ in the germline V gene. This CDR3 is built from 16 residues. After removal of 0 bases from V and 1 base from J, the junction contained 0 bases not matched to a gene. The CDR3 sequence is CASSQEAGGNTGELFF. For the CDR3, the DNA is TGTGCCAGCAGCCAAGAAGCGGGGGGGAACACCGGGGAGCTGTTTTTT.

The chain has TRBV18 and TRBJ2-7; 9 bases align to TRBD1. Germline V CDR1 and CDR2: KGHSH, LQKENI. CDR3 length equals 15 residues. The trim removed 6 bases at V and 3 bases at J, leaving 9 bases unmatched. CDR3 DNA: TGTGCCAGCTCGAACCGGGGGACAGGGAACTACGAGCAGTACTTC. It codes for CASSNRGTGNYEQYF.

CDR3 in DNA: TGTGCCAGCAGCTCGGCAACCCCAGGCATACGGGGGACCCAGTACTTC. It is translated as CASSSATPGIRGTQYF. The V and J genes are TRBV5-6 and TRBJ2-5, with D possibly being TRBD2 (5 bases). The germline V gene has CDR1 SGHDT and CDR2 YYEEEE. CDR3 length equals 16 residues. Trimming removed 3 bases from V and 7 bases from J, with 22 bases in between.

This chain uses TRBV4-3 with TRBJ1-3, with D perhaps TRBD1 (5 bases). This CDR3 comprises 16 residues. Germline values: CDR1 LGHNA, CDR2 YSLEER. Trimming shortened V by 1 base and J by 2 bases, and 12 bases separated the two germline ends. This CDR3 reads CASSQVRGTTGNTIYF. CDR3 nucleotide sequence: TGCGCCAGCAGCCAAGTTCGGGGGACTACTGGAAACACCATATATTTT.

This chain links TRBV7-9 with TRBJ1-2; D uncertain. The CDR3 length is 12 residues. V was cut by 4 bases and J by 3 bases, with 6 bases left in between. CDR1 is SEHNR and CDR2 is FQNEAQ in the germline V gene (reference sequence). As DNA, the CDR3 is TGTGCCAGCAGCTCACGGGACTATGGCTACACCTTC. Its translation is CASSSRDYGYTF.

V gene TRBV5-4 combines with J gene TRBJ2-4; D may correspond to TRBD1 or TRBD2 (6 bases each). The CDR3 consists of 18 residues. Trimming pared 1 base from V and 0 bases from J, leaving 17 bases between. CDR1 is SGHNT, CDR2 YYREEE, per germline (reference sequence). CDR3 in DNA: TGTGCCAGCAGCTTGAGTGGAGGGGGACTCTTAGCCAAAAACATTCAGTACTTC. Its translation: CASSLSGGGLLAKNIQYF.

In nucleotides, the CDR3 is TGTGCCTGGAGTGATCGGTTATCGCCCCAGCATTTT. This codes for CAWSDRLSPQHF. The chain has TRBV30 and TRBJ1-5; D gene ambiguous. Germline V gene lookup returns CDR1 GTSNPN and CDR2 SVGIG (reference sequence). The CDR3 contains 12 residues. V was cut by 1 base and J by 9 bases, with 10 bases left in between.

CDR3 residues: CASSWDREKPREQYF. CDR3 DNA sequence: TGCGCCAGCAGCTGGGACAGGGAAAAACCCCGCGAGCAGTACTTC. The chain joins TRBV5-1 to TRBJ2-7; the match to TRBD1 covers 9 bases. The CDR3 consists of 15 residues. Germline CDR1 is SGHRS and CDR2 is YFSETQ. V was pared by 3 bases and J by 6 bases, with 10 bases of the junction left unmatched.

The chain joins TRBV5-6 to TRBJ2-1, with TRBD1 identical over 11 bases. CDR1 SGHDT and CDR2 YYEEEE come from the germline V gene. The CDR3 is made up of 17 amino acids. Losses at the gene ends were 4 bases for V and 7 bases for J; bases not matched to a gene: 13. The DNA of the CDR3 is TGTGCCAGCAGCAAACCCCCGGGACAGGGGGTAGGAAATGAGCAGTTCTTC. This sequence encodes CASSKPPGQGVGNEQFF.

The chain recombines TRBV5-8 with TRBJ2-5; D unclear. Germline CDR1 reads SGHTS; CDR2 reads YDEGEE. The CDR3 sequence is 15 residues long. The ends were cut back, 0 bases at V and 0 bases at J, with 9 bases in the middle. For the CDR3, the DNA is TGTGCCAGCAGCTTGGGGTCAGGAGACCAAGAGACCCAGTACTTC. Its translation: CASSLGSGDQETQYF. Full variable domain (outside the CDR3, taken from reference TRBV5-8 and TRBJ2-5): EAGVTQSPTHLIKTRGQQATLRCSPISGHTSVYWYQQALGLGLQFLLWYDEGEERNRGNFPPRFSGRQFPNYSSELNVNALELEDSALYLCASSLGSGDQETQYFGPGTRLLVL.

The V call is TRBV19, the J call TRBJ1-3; D unclear. Germline V gene lookup returns CDR1 LNHDA and CDR2 SQIVND (reference sequence). The ends were cut back, 7 bases at V and 2 bases at J, with 9 bases in the middle. This CDR3 has 13 residues. CDR3 in DNA: TGTGCCAGTAATGAAGGAGCTGGAAACACCATATATTTT. This encodes CASNEGAGNTIYF.

The chain couples TRBV11-2 to TRBJ2-2; 9 nucleotides align to TRBD1. CDR3 length equals 15 residues. Losses at the gene ends were 5 bases for V and 4 bases for J; bases not matched to a gene: 5. In germline, CDR1 is SGHAT, CDR2 FQNNGV. The CDR3 DNA sequence: TGTGCCAGCAGCCAACAGGGGGCGGGCACCGGGGAGCTGTTTTTT. It translates to CASSQQGAGTGELFF.

This chain connects TRBV6-2 or TRBV6-3 to TRBJ2-2, with 7 bases aligning to TRBD1. Germline V gene sequence: CDR1 MNHEY, CDR2 SVGEGT. The junction had 10 bases not matched to a gene; V was cut back by 5 bases and J by 4 bases. The CDR3 has 16 residues. CDR3 sequence (DNA): TGTGCCAGCAGTCGCGACAGGGTCCGTGGCACCGGGGAGCTGTTTTTT. Translation gives CASSRDRVRGTGELFF.